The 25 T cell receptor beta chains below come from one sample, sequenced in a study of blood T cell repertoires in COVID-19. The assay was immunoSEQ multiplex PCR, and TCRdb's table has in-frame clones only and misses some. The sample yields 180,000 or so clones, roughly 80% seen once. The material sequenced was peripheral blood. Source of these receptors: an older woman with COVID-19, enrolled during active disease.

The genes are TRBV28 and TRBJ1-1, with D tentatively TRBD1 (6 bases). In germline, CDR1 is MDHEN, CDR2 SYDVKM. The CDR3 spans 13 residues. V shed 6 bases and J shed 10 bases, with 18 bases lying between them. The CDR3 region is CASSSRDTEGAFF. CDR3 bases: TGTGCCAGCAGCTCCCGGGACACCGAGGGAGCTTTCTTT.

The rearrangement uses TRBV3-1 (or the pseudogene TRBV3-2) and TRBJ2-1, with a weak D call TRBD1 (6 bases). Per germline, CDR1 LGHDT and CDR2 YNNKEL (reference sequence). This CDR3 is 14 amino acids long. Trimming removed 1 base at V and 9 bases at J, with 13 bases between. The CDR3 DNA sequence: TGTGCCAGCAGCCAAGTTAGGGACATCAGTGAGCAGTTCTTC. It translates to CASSQVRDISEQFF.

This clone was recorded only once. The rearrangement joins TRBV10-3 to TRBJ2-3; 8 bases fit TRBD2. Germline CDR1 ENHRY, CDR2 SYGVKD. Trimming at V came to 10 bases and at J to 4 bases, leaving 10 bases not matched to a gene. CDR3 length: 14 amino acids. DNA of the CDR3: TGTGCCACCGGCCCCGGACTAGCAGCAGATACGCAGTATTTT. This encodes CATGPGLAADTQYF.

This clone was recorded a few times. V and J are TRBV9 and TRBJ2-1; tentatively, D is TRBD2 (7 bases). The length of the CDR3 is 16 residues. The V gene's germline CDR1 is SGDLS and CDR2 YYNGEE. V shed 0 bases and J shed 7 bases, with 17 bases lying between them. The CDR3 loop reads CASSVVGGGARNEQFF. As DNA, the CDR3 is TGTGCCAGCAGCGTAGTGGGTGGGGGGGCAAGAAATGAGCAGTTCTTC.

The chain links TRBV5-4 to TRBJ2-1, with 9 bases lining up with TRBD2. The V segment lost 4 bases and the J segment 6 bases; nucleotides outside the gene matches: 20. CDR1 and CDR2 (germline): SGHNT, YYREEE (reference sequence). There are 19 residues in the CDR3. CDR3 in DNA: TGTGCCAGCAGCCCTATAAATCATTGGGGAGCGGGAGGCAGCAATGAGCAGTTCTTC. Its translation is CASSPINHWGAGGSNEQFF.

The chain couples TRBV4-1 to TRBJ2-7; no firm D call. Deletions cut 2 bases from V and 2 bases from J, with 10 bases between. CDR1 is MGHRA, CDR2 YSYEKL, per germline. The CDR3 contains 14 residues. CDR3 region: CASSQTAGAYEQYV. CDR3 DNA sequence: TGCGCCAGCAGCCAAACTGCAGGCGCCTACGAGCAGTACGTC.

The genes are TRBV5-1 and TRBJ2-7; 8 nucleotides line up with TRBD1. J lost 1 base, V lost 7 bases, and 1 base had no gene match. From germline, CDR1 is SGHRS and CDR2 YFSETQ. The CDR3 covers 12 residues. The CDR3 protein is CASGDRSYEQYF. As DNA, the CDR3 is TGCGCCAGCGGGGACAGGTCCTACGAGCAGTACTTC.

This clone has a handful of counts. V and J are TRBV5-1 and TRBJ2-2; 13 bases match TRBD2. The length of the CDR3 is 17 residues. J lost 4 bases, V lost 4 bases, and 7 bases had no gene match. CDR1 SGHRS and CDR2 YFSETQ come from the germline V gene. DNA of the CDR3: TGCGCCAGCAGCAACGGACTAGCGGGAGTGAGCACCGGGGAGCTGTTTTTT. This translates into CASSNGLAGVSTGELFF. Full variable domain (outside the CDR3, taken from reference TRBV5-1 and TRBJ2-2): KAGVTQTPRYLIKTRGQQVTLSCSPISGHRSVSWYQQTPGQGLQFLFEYFSETQRNKGNFPGRFSGRQFSNSRSEMNVSTLELGDSALYLCASSNGLAGVSTGELFFGEGSRLTVL.

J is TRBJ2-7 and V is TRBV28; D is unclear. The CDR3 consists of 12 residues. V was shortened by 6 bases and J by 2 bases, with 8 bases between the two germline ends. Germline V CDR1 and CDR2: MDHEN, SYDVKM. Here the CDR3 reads CASSAATYEQYV. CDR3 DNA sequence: TGTGCCAGCAGCGCGGCGACCTACGAGCAGTACGTC.

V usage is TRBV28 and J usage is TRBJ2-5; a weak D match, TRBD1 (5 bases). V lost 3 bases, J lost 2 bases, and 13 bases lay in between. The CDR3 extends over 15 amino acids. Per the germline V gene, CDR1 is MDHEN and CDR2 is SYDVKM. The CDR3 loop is CASSLVTGIQETQYF. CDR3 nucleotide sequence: TGTGCCAGCAGTTTGGTTACAGGCATACAAGAGACCCAGTACTTC.

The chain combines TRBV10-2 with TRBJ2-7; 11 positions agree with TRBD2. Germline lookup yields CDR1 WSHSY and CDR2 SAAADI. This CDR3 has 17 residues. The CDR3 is CASSEGLAGVSSYEHYV. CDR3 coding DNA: TGCGCCAGCAGTGAGGGACTAGCGGGCGTTAGCTCCTACGAGCACTACGTC.

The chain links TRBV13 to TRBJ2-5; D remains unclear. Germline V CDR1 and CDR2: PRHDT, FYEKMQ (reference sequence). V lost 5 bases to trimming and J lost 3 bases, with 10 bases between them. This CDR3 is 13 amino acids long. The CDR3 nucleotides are TGTGCCAGCAGCCTAAGAAATGAAGAGACCCAGTACTTC. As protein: CASSLRNEETQYF.

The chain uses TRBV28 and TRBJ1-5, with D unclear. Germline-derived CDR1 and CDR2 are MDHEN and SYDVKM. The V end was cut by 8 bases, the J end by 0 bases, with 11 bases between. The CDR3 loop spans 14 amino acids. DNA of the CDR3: TGTGCCAGCTCCGGTCGCAATAGCAATCAGCCCCAGCATTTT. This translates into CASSGRNSNQPQHF.

The CDR3, as DNA: TGTGCCAGCAGTACAGGGTTACAGCCCCAGCATTTT. This encodes CASSTGLQPQHF. This sequence joins TRBV6-5 and TRBJ1-5; D might be TRBD1 (6 bases). The CDR3 contains 12 residues. Deletions cut 5 bases from V and 7 bases from J, with 9 bases between. The V gene's germline CDR1 is MNHEY and CDR2 SVGAGI.

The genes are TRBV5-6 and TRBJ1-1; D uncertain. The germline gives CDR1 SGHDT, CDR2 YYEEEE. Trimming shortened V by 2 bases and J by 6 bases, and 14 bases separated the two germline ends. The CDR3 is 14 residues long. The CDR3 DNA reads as TGTGCCAGCAGCTTTCGGTATCCAACCCCTGAAGCTTTCTTT. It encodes CASSFRYPTPEAFF. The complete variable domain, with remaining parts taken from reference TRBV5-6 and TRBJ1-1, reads DAGVTQSPTHLIKTRGQQVTLRCSPKSGHDTVSWYQQALGQGPQFIFQYYEEEERQRGNFPDRFSGHQFPNYSSELNVNALLLGDSALYLCASSFRYPTPEAFFGQGTRLTVV.

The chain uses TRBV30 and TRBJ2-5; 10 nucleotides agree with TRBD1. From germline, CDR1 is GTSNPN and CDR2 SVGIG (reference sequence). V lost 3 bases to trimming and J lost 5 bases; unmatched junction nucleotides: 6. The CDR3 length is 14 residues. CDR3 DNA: TGTGCCTGGAGCCGGGACAGGGGATTTGAGACCCAGTACTTC. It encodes CAWSRDRGFETQYF.

CDR3 region: CASRRTGGGGETQYF. The CDR3 nucleotides are TGTGCCAGCAGACGGACAGGGGGCGGTGGGGAGACCCAGTACTTC. The chain uses TRBV6-6 and TRBJ2-5, with 11 bases that match TRBD1. The V segment lost 6 bases and the J segment 5 bases; nucleotides outside the gene matches: 8. Germline CDR1 is MNHNY and CDR2 is SVGAGI (reference sequence). The CDR3 totals 15 residues.

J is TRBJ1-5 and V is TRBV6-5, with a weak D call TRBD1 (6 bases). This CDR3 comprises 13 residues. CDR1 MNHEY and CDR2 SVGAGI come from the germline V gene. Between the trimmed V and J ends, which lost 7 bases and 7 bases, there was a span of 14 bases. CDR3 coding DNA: TGTGCCAGCAAGGGGGGGCATGAGCAGCCCCAGCATTTT. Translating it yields CASKGGHEQPQHF.

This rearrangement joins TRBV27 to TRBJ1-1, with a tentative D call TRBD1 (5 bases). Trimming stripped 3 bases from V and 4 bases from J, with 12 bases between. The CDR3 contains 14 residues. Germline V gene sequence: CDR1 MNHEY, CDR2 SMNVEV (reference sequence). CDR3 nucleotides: TGTGCCAGCAGTTTTTCAGGGCTGAGCACTGAAGCTTTCTTT. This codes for CASSFSGLSTEAFF.

CDR3 DNA sequence: TGTGCCAGCAGCTTACAGGAAACTAGCAATCAGCCCCAGCATTTT. Translating gives CASSLQETSNQPQHF. The chain uses TRBV7-2 and TRBJ1-5; the D is unclear. V lost 2 bases and J lost 0, with 8 bases in between. Per germline, CDR1 SGHTA and CDR2 FQGNSA. This CDR3 contains 15 residues.

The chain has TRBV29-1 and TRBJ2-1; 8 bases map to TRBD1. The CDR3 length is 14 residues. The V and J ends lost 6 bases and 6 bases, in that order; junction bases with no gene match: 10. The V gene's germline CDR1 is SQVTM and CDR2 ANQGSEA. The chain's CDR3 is CSVFTGTGPNEQFF. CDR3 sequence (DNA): TGCAGCGTGTTCACCGGGACAGGACCCAATGAGCAGTTCTTC.

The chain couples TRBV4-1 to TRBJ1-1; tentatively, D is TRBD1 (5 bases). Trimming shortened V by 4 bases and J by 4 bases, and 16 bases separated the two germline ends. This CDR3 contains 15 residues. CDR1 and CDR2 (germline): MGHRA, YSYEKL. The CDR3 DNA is TGCGCCAGCAGCCTCGAACCCGCGGGGCCCACTGAAGCTTTCTTT. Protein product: CASSLEPAGPTEAFF.

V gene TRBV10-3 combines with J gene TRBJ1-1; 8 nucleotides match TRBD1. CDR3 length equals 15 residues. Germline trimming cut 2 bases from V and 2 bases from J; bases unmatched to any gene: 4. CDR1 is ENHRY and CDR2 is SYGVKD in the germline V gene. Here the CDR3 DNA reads TGTGCCATCAGTGAGCCCGGACAGGGTAACACTGAAGCTTTCTTT. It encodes CAISEPGQGNTEAFF.

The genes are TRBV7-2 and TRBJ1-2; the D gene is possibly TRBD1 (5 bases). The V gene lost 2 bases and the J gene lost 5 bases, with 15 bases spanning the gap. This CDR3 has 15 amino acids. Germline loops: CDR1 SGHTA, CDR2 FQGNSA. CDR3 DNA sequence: TGTGCCAGCAGCTTAACGGCCGACAGATCTTATGGCTACACCTTC. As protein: CASSLTADRSYGYTF.

CDR3 nucleotides: TGTGCCAGCAGCTCCCGGGGGGGGGTCGGGGAGCTGTTTTTT. It yields the protein CASSSRGGVGELFF. The gene calls are TRBV7-2 and TRBJ2-2; 8 nucleotides align to TRBD2. From germline, CDR1 is SGHTA and CDR2 FQGNSA. The CDR3 runs to 14 residues. After removal of 4 bases from V and 7 bases from J, the junction contained 5 bases not matched to a gene.